Below are 20 T cell receptor beta chains sequenced from a single sample in a study of T cells in localized non-small cell lung cancer. Here immunoSEQ multiplex PCR was the method, and the copy in TCRdb shows in-frame clones only, minus some. The sample records 12,000 or so clones, about 83% being singletons. This material consisted of peripheral blood, taken before any cancer treatment. The receptor source for this set is a male donor at least 60 years old with stage I lung adenocarcinoma.

The V and J genes are TRBV10-1 and TRBJ2-1; TRBD1 agrees at 7 bases. CDR3 length: 14 amino acids. The ends lost 8 bases at V and 8 bases at J; junction bases unmatched: 12. Per the germline V gene, CDR1 is WNHNN and CDR2 is SYGVQD (reference sequence). CDR3 protein: CASSGGQLRDEQFF. CDR3 DNA sequence: TGCGCCAGCTCAGGGGGACAACTGCGGGATGAGCAGTTCTTC.

This clone has only one observation. The gene calls are TRBV7-2 and TRBJ2-5; D gene unclear. The ends were cut back, 1 base at V and 4 bases at J, with 10 bases in the middle. Germline V gene sequence: CDR1 SGHTA, CDR2 FQGNSA. The CDR3 totals 14 residues. CDR3 loop: CASSLGLGPETQYF. In DNA, the CDR3 is TGTGCCAGCAGCTTAGGGCTCGGTCCAGAGACCCAGTACTTC. Based on the CDR3 plus reference TRBV7-2 and TRBJ2-5, the full variable domain is GAGVSQSPSNKVTEKGKDVELRCDPISGHTALYWYRQSLGQGLEFLIYFQGNSAPDKSGLPSDRFSAERTGGSVSTLTIQRTQQEDSAVYLCASSLGLGPETQYFGPGTRLLVL.

V gene TRBV5-6 combines with J gene TRBJ1-1; D remains unclear. CDR1 is SGHDT, CDR2 YYEEEE, per germline. The CDR3 consists of 15 residues. The germline V and J ends were trimmed by 4 bases and 0 bases, with 13 bases remaining between them. The CDR3 DNA follows: TGTGCCAGCAGCCCCCAGCCGGTGGTGAACACTGAAGCTTTCTTT. Protein: CASSPQPVVNTEAFF.

V and J are TRBV27 and TRBJ1-1; D might be TRBD1 (5 bases). Trimming took off 9 bases at V and 0 bases at J, with 8 bases between the two ends. The length of the CDR3 is 12 residues. The germline CDR1 and CDR2 sequences are MNHEY and SMNVEV (reference sequence). DNA of the CDR3: TGTGCCAGTTGGGGGGTGAACACTGAAGCTTTCTTT. This sequence encodes CASWGVNTEAFF.

This chain uses TRBV7-2 with TRBJ2-7; D not resolved. The germline V and J ends were trimmed by 5 bases and 9 bases, with 20 bases remaining between them. Germline CDR1 is SGHTA and CDR2 is FQGNSA. CDR3 length: 14 amino acids. In nucleotides, the CDR3 is TGTGCCAGCAGCCCTGGACCCAATCCGCCCGGGCAGTACTTC. It encodes CASSPGPNPPGQYF.

The CDR3 is CASSLAGDSEAFF. CDR3 nucleotides: TGTGCCAGCAGCTTAGCGGGGGACTCTGAAGCTTTCTTT. The chain joins TRBV7-9 to TRBJ1-1, with D possibly being TRBD1 (5 bases). Trimming took 0 bases from V and 6 from J, leaving 8 bases between them. The CDR3 runs to 13 residues. Germline assignment: CDR1 SEHNR and CDR2 FQNEAQ (reference sequence).

The chain carries TRBV11-2 and TRBJ2-2; D perhaps matches TRBD1 (5 bases). The CDR3 is 14 amino acids. CDR1 is SGHAT, CDR2 FQNNGV, per germline. V was pared by 4 bases and J by 4 bases, with 10 bases between. The CDR3 DNA is TGTGCCAGCAGCTCCCGACAGATCACCGGGGAGCTGTTTTTT. Protein sequence: CASSSRQITGELFF.

This chain links TRBV7-2 with TRBJ1-1, with 7 positions matching TRBD1. This CDR3 spans 14 amino acids. V lost 4 bases and J lost 5; bases outside the gene matches: 7. The germline V gene has CDR1 SGHTA and CDR2 FQGNSA. CDR3 protein: CASSSDRARTEAFF. The CDR3 DNA is TGTGCCAGCAGCTCCGACAGGGCGCGGACTGAAGCTTTCTTT. Together with reference TRBV7-2 and TRBJ1-1, the CDR3 gives the full variable domain: GAGVSQSPSNKVTEKGKDVELRCDPISGHTALYWYRQSLGQGLEFLIYFQGNSAPDKSGLPSDRFSAERTGGSVSTLTIQRTQQEDSAVYLCASSSDRARTEAFFGQGTRLTVV.

This clone was detected only a few times. This chain uses TRBV7-3 with TRBJ1-1, with D tentatively TRBD1 (5 bases). CDR3 size: 13 residues. Looked up from germline, CDR1 is SGHTA and CDR2 is FQGTGA. Trimming left V 7 bases short and J 5 bases short, with 14 bases between. CDR3 DNA sequence: TGTGCCAGCACCAAAACTAGGGGTACTGAAGCTTTCTTT. Protein sequence: CASTKTRGTEAFF. The full variable domain, its missing parts supplied by reference TRBV7-3 and TRBJ1-1, is GAGVSQTPSNKVTEKGKYVELRCDPISGHTALYWYRQSLGQGPEFLIYFQGTGAADDSGLPNDRFFAVRPEGSVSTLKIQRTERGDSAVYLCASTKTRGTEAFFGQGTRLTVV.

The rearrangement uses TRBV29-1 and TRBJ1-4; D may be TRBD1 (6 bases). Germline values: CDR1 SQVTM, CDR2 ANQGSEA. V lost 3 bases, J lost 7 bases, and 6 bases lay in between. This CDR3 spans 11 amino acids. DNA of the CDR3: TGCAGCGTTGACAGGGGTGAAAAACTGTTTTTT. This sequence encodes CSVDRGEKLFF.

The chain is built from TRBV11-3 and TRBJ2-1; D is unresolved. Looked up from germline, CDR1 is SGHNT and CDR2 is YENEEA. The CDR3 is 13 amino acids. Trimming removed 2 bases from V and 4 bases from J, with 6 bases in between. DNA for the CDR3: TGTGCCAGCAGCTTAAACAATTACAATGAGCAGTTCTTC. It is translated as CASSLNNYNEQFF. The full variable domain, its missing parts supplied by reference TRBV11-3 and TRBJ2-1, is EAGVVQSPRYKIIEKKQPVAFWCNPISGHNTLYWYLQNLGQGPELLIRYENEEAVDDSQLPKDRFSAERLKGVDSTLKIQPAELGDSAVYLCASSLNNYNEQFFGPGTRLTVL.

The genes are TRBV7-2 and TRBJ2-7; TRBD2 matches 9 bases. This CDR3 has 16 residues. V shed 1 base, J shed 0 bases, and the junction held 4 bases outside the gene matches. Germline assignment: CDR1 SGHTA and CDR2 FQGNSA. CDR3 in amino acids: CASSLGSSGASYEQYF. The DNA of the CDR3 is TGTGCCAGCAGCTTAGGGTCTAGCGGGGCCTCCTACGAGCAGTACTTC.

This sequence joins TRBV18 and TRBJ2-3, with D maybe TRBD1 (5 bases). The germline V gene encodes CDR1 KGHSH and CDR2 LQKENI. The length of the CDR3 is 14 residues. The V and J ends lost 5 bases and 4 bases respectively, with 13 bases between them. The CDR3 loop is CASSLYGAADTQYF. The CDR3 DNA is TGTGCCAGCTCATTATATGGGGCCGCAGATACGCAGTATTTT.

The chain is built from TRBV6-1 and TRBJ2-1, with 12 positions matching TRBD1. With V trimmed by 6 bases and J by 8 bases, 5 bases remained unmatched. Per the germline V gene, CDR1 is MNHNS and CDR2 is SASEGT. There are 14 residues in the CDR3. CDR3 sequence (DNA): TGTGCCAGCAGAGGGACAGGGGGCAGGGATGAGCAGTTCTTC. Its protein is CASRGTGGRDEQFF.

This clone was recorded only once. The chain recombines TRBV7-9 with TRBJ1-1; TRBD1 agrees at 7 bases. The CDR3 contains 18 residues. The V and J ends lost 4 bases and 0 bases, in that order; junction bases with no gene match: 14. CDR1 and CDR2 from the germline V gene are SEHNR and FQNEAQ (reference sequence). The CDR3 here is CASSSPTGVRTMNTEAFF. CDR3 sequence (DNA): TGTGCCAGCAGCTCGCCTACAGGGGTTCGAACGATGAACACTGAAGCTTTCTTT.

Points on this clone: At one end the junction does not follow the germline gene, possibly because of a read error. J is TRBJ2-4 and V is TRBV10-3; possibly TRBD1 for D (5 bases). The germline V gene encodes CDR1 ENHRY and CDR2 SYGVKD. CDR3 length: 13 residues. The chain's CDR3 is CASSYSGAQGEYF. In nucleotides, the CDR3 is TGTGCCAGCAGTTACTCTGGGGCACAAGGAGAGTACTTC.

The chain uses TRBV19 and TRBJ2-2; D is undetermined. Germline CDR1 is LNHDA and CDR2 is SQIVND (reference sequence). The CDR3 is made up of 15 amino acids. The V end lost 5 bases, the J end lost 0 bases, and 10 bases lay between the germline ends. Here the CDR3 reads CASSEFRPNTGELFF. CDR3 sequence (DNA): TGTGCCAGTAGTGAGTTCCGCCCGAACACCGGGGAGCTGTTTTTT.

In this sample, this clone turned up a few times. The rearrangement links TRBV5-1 to TRBJ1-1, with D hard to call. The CDR3 extends over 14 amino acids. Germline V gives CDR1 SGHRS, CDR2 YFSETQ. Trimming took 2 bases from V and 4 from J, leaving 12 bases between them. CDR3 amino acids: CASSFPGSSTEAFF. CDR3 DNA: TGCGCCAGCAGCTTTCCGGGGTCGTCCACTGAAGCTTTCTTT.

The chain combines TRBV19 with TRBJ2-2; 8 positions match TRBD2. Germline V gene sequence: CDR1 LNHDA, CDR2 SQIVND (reference sequence). This CDR3 is built from 19 residues. Trimming at V came to 5 bases and at J to 4 bases, leaving 18 bases not matched to a gene. CDR3 protein: CASSPDGGDYLRGTGELFF. The CDR3, as DNA: TGTGCCAGTAGTCCCGACGGGGGGGACTATTTGCGAGGCACCGGGGAGCTGTTTTTT. The full variable domain, its missing parts supplied by reference TRBV19 and TRBJ2-2, is DGGITQSPKYLFRKEGQNVTLSCEQNLNHDAMYWYRQDPGQGLRLIYYSQIVNDFQKGDIAEGYSVSREKKESFPLTVTSAQKNPTAFYLCASSPDGGDYLRGTGELFFGEGSRLTVL.

The genes are TRBV30 and TRBJ1-5; TRBD1 might be the D (5 bases). This CDR3 is 15 amino acids long. V gave up 2 bases and J gave up 0 bases, with 11 bases separating them. Germline V CDR1 and CDR2: GTSNPN, SVGIG (reference sequence). CDR3 protein: CAWSPGYYSNQPQHF. The CDR3 nucleotides are TGTGCCTGGAGTCCAGGGTATTATAGCAATCAGCCCCAGCATTTT.